This TCR beta chain was identified in a study of T cell changes during pregnancy in multiple sclerosis. The repertoire was sequenced with immunoSEQ multiplex PCR; TCRdb's copy has only in-frame clones and lacks some. The repertoire holds some 37,000 clones, approximately 90% seen once, with approximately 11% in the top ten. The CDR3 extends over 15 amino acids. The germline V gene encodes CDR1 MNHEY and CDR2 SVGAGI. V lost 7 bases and J lost 2; bases outside the gene matches: 8. The clonotype was recovered from a female donor with multiple sclerosis, enrolled in a pregnancy study. V and J are TRBV6-5 and TRBJ2-7; 10 bases agree with TRBD2. Specimen: CD8+ T cells from peripheral blood mononuclear cells, collected in the third trimester of pregnancy. Written as DNA, the CDR3 is TGTGCCAGCACCCCTGGGACTAGCGAAACCTACGAGCAGTACTTC. It translates to CASTPGTSETYEQYF.